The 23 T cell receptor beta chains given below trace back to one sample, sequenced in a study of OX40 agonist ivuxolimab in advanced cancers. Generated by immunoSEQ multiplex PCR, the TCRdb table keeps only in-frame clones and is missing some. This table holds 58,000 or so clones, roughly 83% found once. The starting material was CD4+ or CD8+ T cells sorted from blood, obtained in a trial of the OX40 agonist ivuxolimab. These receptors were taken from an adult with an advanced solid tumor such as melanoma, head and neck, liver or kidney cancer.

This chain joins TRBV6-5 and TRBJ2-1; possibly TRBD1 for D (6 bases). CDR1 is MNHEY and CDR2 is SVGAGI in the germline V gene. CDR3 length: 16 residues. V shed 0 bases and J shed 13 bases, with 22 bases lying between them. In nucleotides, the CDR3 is TGTGCCAGCAGTTACTCGGGCAGGGGAGTAGTTGGTCGCCAGTTCTTC. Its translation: CASSYSGRGVVGRQFF.

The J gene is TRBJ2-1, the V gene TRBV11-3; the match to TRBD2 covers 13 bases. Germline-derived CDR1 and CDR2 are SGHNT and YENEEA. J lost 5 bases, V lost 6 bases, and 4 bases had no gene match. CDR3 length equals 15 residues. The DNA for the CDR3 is TGTGCCAGCAGGAAGGGACTAGCGGGGAACAATGAGCAGTTCTTC. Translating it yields CASRKGLAGNNEQFF.

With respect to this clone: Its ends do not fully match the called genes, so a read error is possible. The CDR3 DNA reads as TGTGCTAGCAGCTCTGGACAGGGACCCACAGATACGCAGTATTTT. Encoded protein: CASSSGQGPTDTQYF. The chain is built from TRBV7-7 and TRBJ2-3, with 8 bases identical to TRBD1. From germline, CDR1 is SSHAT and CDR2 FNYEAQ (reference sequence). This CDR3 has 15 residues.

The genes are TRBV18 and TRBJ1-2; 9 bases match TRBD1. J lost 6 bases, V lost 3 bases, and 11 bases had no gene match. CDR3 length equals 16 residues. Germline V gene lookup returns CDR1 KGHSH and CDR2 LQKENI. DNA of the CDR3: TGTGCCAGCTCACCCGCGCGGGACAGGGATGGGGATGGCTACACCTTC. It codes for CASSPARDRDGDGYTF. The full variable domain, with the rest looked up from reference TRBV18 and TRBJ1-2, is NAGVMQNPRHLVRRRGQEARLRCSPMKGHSHVYWYRQLPEEGLKFMVYLQKENIIDESGMPKERFSAEFPKEGPSILRIQQVVRGDSAAYFCASSPARDRDGDGYTFGSGTRLTVV.

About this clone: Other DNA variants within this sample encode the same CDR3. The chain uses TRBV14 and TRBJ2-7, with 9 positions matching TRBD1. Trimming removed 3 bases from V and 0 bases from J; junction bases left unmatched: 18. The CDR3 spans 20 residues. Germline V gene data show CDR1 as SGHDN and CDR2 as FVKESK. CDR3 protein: CASSQGLDRGLPLLSYEQYF. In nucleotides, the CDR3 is TGTGCCAGCAGCCAGGGTTTGGACAGGGGACTCCCCCTTCTCTCCTACGAGCAGTACTTC.

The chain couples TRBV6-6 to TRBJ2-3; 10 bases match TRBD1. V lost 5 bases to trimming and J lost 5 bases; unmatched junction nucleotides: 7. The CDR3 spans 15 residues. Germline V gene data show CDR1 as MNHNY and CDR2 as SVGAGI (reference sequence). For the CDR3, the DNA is TGTGCCAGCAGTCTTGGGACAGGGGTTGTAGATACGCAGTATTTT. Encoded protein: CASSLGTGVVDTQYF.

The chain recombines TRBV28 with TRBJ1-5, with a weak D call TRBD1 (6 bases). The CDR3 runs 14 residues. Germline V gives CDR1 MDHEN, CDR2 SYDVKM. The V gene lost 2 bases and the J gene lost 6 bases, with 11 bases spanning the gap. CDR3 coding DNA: TGTGCCAGCAGTTTACTAGGGGGAGTTCAGCCCCAGCATTTT. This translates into CASSLLGGVQPQHF.

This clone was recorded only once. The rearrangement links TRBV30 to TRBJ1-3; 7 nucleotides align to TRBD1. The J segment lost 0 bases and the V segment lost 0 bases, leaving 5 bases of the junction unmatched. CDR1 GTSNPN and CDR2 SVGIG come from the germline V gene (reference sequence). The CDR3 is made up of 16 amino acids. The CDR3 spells CAWSVAGGDSGNTIYF. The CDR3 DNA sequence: TGTGCCTGGAGTGTGGCAGGGGGTGACTCTGGAAACACCATATATTTT.

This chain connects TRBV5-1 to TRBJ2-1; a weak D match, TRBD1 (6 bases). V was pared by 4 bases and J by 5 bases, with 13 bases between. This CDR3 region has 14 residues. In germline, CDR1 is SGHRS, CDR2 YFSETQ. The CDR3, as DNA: TGCGCCAGCAGCGGTCGGACAGTTGACAATGAGCAGTTCTTC. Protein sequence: CASSGRTVDNEQFF.

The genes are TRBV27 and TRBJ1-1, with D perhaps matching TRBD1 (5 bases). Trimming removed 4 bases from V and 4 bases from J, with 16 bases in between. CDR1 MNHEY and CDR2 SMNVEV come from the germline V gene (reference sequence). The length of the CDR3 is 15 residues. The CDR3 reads CASSSPLSGGTEAFF. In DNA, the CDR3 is TGTGCCAGCAGTTCCCCCCTATCGGGGGGCACTGAAGCTTTCTTT.

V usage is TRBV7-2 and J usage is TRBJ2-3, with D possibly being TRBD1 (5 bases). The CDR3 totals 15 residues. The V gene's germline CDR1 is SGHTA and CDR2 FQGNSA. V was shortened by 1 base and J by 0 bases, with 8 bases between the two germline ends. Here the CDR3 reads CASSLGQPSTDTQYF. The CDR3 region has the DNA TGTGCCAGCAGCTTAGGACAGCCTAGCACAGATACGCAGTATTTT.

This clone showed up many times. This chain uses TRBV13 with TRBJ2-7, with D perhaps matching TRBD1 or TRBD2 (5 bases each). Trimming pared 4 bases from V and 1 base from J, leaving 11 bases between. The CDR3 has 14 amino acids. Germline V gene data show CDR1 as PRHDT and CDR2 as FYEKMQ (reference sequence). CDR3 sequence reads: CASSSGRLSYEQYF. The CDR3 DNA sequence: TGTGCCAGCAGCTCGGGACGGCTTTCCTACGAGCAGTACTTC.

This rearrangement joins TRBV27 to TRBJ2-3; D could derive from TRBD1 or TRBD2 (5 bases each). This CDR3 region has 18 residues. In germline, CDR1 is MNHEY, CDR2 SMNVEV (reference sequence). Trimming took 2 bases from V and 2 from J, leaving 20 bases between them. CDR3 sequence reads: CASSLEGWGMGFTDTQYF. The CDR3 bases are TGTGCCAGCAGTTTAGAAGGGTGGGGGATGGGTTTCACAGATACGCAGTATTTT.

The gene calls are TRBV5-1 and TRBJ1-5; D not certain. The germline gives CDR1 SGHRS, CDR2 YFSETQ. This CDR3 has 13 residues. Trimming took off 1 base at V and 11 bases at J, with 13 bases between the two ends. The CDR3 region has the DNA TGCGCCAGCAGCTTGAACGGTGAAGGAGCCCAGCATTTT. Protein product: CASSLNGEGAQHF.

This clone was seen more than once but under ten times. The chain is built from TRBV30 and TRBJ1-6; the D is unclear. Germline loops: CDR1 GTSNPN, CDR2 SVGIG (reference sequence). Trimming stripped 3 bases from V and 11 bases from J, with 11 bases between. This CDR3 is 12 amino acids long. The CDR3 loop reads CAWRDDWAPLHF. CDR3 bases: TGTGCCTGGAGAGACGATTGGGCACCCCTCCACTTT. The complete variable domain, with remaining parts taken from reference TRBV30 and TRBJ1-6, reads SQTIHQWPATLVQPVGSPLSLECTVEGTSNPNLYWYRQAAGRGLQLLFYSVGIGQISSEVPQNLSASRPQDRQFILSSKKLLLSDSGFYLCAWRDDWAPLHFGNGTRLTVT.

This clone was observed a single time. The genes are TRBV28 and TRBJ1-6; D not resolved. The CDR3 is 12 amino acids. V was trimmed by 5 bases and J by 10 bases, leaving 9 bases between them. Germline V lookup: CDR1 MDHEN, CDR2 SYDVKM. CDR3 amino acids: CASSGPDSPLHF. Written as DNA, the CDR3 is TGTGCCAGCAGTGGCCCAGACTCACCCCTCCACTTT.

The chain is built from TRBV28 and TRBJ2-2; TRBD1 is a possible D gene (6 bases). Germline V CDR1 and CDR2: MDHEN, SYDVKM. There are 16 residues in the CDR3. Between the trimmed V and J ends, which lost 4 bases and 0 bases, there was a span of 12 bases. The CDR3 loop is CASSSRRGANTGELFF. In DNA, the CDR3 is TGTGCCAGCAGTTCCCGCAGGGGCGCGAACACCGGGGAGCTGTTTTTT.

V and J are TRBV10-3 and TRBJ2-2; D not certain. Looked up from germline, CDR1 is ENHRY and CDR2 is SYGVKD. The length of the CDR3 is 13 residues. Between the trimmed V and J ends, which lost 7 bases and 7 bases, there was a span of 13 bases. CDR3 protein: CAITPRRGGELFF. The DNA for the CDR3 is TGTGCCATCACCCCACGACGAGGCGGGGAGCTGTTTTTT.

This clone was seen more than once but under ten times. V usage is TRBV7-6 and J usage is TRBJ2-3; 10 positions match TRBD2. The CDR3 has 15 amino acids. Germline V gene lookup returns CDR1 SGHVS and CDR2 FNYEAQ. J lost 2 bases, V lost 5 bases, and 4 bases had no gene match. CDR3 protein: CASSPLAGATDTQYF. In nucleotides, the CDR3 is TGTGCCAGCAGCCCGCTAGCGGGGGCCACAGATACGCAGTATTTT.

The CDR3 region is CASSVDRATGELFF. The DNA of the CDR3 is TGTGCCAGCAGCGTGGACAGGGCGACCGGGGAGCTGTTTTTT. This chain joins TRBV7-6 and TRBJ2-2; 8 bases line up with TRBD1. The germline CDR1 and CDR2 sequences are SGHVS and FNYEAQ. The CDR3 runs to 14 residues. V dropped 5 bases and J dropped 5; count of bases not matched to a gene: 4.

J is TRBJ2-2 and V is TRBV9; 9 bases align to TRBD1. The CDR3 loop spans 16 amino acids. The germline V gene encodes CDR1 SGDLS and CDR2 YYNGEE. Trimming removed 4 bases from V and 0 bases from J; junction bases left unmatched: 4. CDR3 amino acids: CASSKGQGTNTGELFF. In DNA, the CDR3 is TGTGCCAGCAGCAAGGGACAGGGCACGAACACCGGGGAGCTGTTTTTT.

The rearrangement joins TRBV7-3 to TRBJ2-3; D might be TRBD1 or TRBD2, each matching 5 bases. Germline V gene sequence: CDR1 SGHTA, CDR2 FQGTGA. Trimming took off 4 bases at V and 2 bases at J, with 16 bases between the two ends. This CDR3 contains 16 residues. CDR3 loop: CASSSGRLGPTDTQYF. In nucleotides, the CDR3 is TGTGCCAGCAGCTCGGGACGATTGGGTCCCACAGATACGCAGTATTTT.

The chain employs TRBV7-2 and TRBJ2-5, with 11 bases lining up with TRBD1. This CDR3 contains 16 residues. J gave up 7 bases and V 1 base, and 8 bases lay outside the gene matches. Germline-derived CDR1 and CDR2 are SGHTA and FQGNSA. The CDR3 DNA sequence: TGTGCCAGCAGCTTAGTAAGGGACAGGGGGTTTAGGACCCAGTACTTC. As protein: CASSLVRDRGFRTQYF.